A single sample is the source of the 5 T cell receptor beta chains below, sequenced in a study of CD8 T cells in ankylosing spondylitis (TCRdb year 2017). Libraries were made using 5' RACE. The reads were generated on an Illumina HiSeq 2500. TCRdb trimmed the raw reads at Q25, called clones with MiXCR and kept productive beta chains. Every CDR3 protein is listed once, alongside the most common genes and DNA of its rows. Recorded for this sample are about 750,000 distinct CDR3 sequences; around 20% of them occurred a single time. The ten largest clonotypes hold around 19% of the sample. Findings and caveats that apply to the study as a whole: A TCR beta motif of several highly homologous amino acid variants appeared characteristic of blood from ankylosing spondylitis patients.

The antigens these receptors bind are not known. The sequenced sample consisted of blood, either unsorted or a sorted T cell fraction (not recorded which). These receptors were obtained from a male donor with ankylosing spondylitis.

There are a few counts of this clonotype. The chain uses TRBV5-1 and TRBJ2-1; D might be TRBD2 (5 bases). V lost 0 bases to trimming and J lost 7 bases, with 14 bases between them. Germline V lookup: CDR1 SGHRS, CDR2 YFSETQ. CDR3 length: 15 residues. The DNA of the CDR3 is TGCGCCAGCAGCTTGGGACGTCTGGGAGAGAATGAGCAGTTCTTC. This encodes CASSLGRLGENEQFF.

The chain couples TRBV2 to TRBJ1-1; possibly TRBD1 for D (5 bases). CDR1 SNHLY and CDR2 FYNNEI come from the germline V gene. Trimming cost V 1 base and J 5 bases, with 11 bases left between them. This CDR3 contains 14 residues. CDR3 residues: CASSEVSGGTEAFF. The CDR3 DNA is TGTGCCAGCAGTGAAGTTTCGGGGGGTACTGAAGCTTTCTTT.

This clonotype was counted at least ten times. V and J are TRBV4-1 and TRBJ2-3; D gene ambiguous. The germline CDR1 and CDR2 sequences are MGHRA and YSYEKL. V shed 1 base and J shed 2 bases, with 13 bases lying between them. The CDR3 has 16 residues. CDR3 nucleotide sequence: TGCGCCAGCAGCCAAGCAGAGTTTAGTGTCACAGATACGCAGTATTTT. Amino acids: CASSQAEFSVTDTQYF.

Here the CDR3 reads CASSLNAGLTYEQYF. The CDR3 region has the DNA TGCGCCAGCAGCTTAAACGCGGGATTGACCTACGAGCAGTACTTC. This rearrangement joins TRBV5-1 to TRBJ2-7; maybe TRBD2 (6 bases). Germline CDR1 reads SGHRS; CDR2 reads YFSETQ. The V end lost 2 bases, the J end lost 2 bases, and 14 bases lay between the germline ends. The CDR3 contains 15 residues. The full variable domain, its missing parts supplied by reference TRBV5-1 and TRBJ2-7, is KAGVTQTPRYLIKTRGQQVTLSCSPISGHRSVSWYQQTPGQGLQFLFEYFSETQRNKGNFPGRFSGRQFSNSRSEMNVSTLELGDSALYLCASSLNAGLTYEQYFGPGTRLTVT.

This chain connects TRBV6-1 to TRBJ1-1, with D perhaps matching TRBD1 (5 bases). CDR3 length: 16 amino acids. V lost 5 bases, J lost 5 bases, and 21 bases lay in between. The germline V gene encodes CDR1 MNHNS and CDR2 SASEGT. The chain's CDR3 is CASSPGLGVLRTEAFF. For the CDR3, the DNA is TGTGCCAGCAGTCCTGGACTGGGGGTATTGAGAACTGAAGCTTTCTTT.